The source of this T cell receptor beta chain is a study of T cells in Graves' hyperthyroidism and ophthalmopathy. Study at large: Peripheral blood collection took place at initial diagnosis, before any treatment. Findings and limits, study-wide: Blood also held most thyroid clonotypes expanded beyond 0.001.

Amplified TCR beta CDR3 regions came from RNA transcripts. HTBI primers were employed in a first-round RT-PCR of the TCR CDR3. TCRdb re-derived calls from the multiplex PCR reads in MiXCR, one entry per CDR3 protein. This sample yields about 410,000 distinct CDR3 sequences, of which around 15% are seen a single time; 13% belongs to the top ten. This clonotype was picked up many times. Its antigen is not known. This CDR3 is 16 amino acids long. The germline V gene has CDR1 SGHTA and CDR2 FQGNSA. V was clipped by 1 base and J by 0 bases, with 12 bases between them. Input material: blood. The chain combines TRBV7-2 with TRBJ1-2; D ambiguous. The sequence derives from a young man with Graves' ophthalmopathy. The CDR3 loop reads CASSLVGPLPNYGYTF. CDR3 nucleotide sequence: TGTGCCAGCAGCTTAGTTGGGCCGCTACCTAACTATGGCTACACCTTC.